This TCR beta chain was sequenced in a study of neurological immune-mediated disorders. This clonotype came up many times. This CDR3 has 12 amino acids. The germline CDR1 and CDR2 sequences are LGHDT and YNNKEL (reference sequence). Trimming removed 3 bases at V and 5 bases at J, with 7 bases between. From the 5' RACE reads, TCRdb called clonotypes with MiXCR, one entry per CDR3 protein. The sample lists tens of thousands of distinct CDR3 sequences, approximately 10% occurring once. J is TRBJ1-2 and V is TRBV3-1; tentatively, D is TRBD1 (5 bases). This sequence was found in a man aged 55-75 years in good health. Sequencing input: PBMCs. This chain's CDR3 is CASSQQGYGYTF. The DNA of the CDR3 is TGTGCCAGCAGCCAGCAGGGTTATGGCTACACCTTC.